Presented here are 15 T cell receptor beta chains from one specimen sequenced in a study of identifying expanded T cells in peripheral blood. Profiled with immunoSEQ multiplex PCR; TCRdb holds only in-frame clones, not every one. Here the sample spans under 70,000 clones, around 87% being singletons. The sample taken for sequencing was blood. These receptors were obtained from a person between 18 and 70 years old in good health.

This clone was observed a few times. V and J are TRBV7-2 and TRBJ2-5, with TRBD2 matching 10 bases. The V gene end was trimmed by 0 bases and the J gene end by 10 bases; junction bases not matched to a gene: 20. Germline CDR1 is SGHTA and CDR2 is FQGNSA. The CDR3 runs to 19 residues. CDR3 residues: CASSLAGGRGSGRAGDQYF. The CDR3 coding sequence is TGTGCCAGCAGCTTAGCAGGAGGACGAGGGAGCGGGAGGGCCGGTGACCAGTACTTC.

The V and J genes are TRBV5-1 and TRBJ2-7; TRBD1 matches at 8 bases. Germline assignment: CDR1 SGHRS and CDR2 YFSETQ. The CDR3 has 15 amino acids. After removal of 0 bases from V and 4 bases from J, the junction contained 6 bases not matched to a gene. The DNA for the CDR3 is TGCGCCAGCAGCTTGGAAAGGCAGGGGGCTTACGAGCAGTACTTC. Translated, it gives CASSLERQGAYEQYF.

This sequence joins TRBV30 and TRBJ2-7; TRBD1 matches 9 bases. The V gene end was trimmed by 4 bases and the J gene end by 5 bases; junction bases not matched to a gene: 6. Germline V gene lookup returns CDR1 GTSNPN and CDR2 SVGIG (reference sequence). This CDR3 spans 13 amino acids. CDR3 sequence: CAWNPGQGNEQYF. Written as DNA, the CDR3 is TGTGCCTGGAATCCGGGACAGGGCAACGAGCAGTACTTC.

This clone is a singleton in its sample. The chain is built from TRBV7-7 and TRBJ2-2; possibly TRBD2 for D (6 bases). There are 16 residues in the CDR3. Germline V gene data show CDR1 as SSHAT and CDR2 as FNYEAQ (reference sequence). V lost 1 base, J lost 1 base, and 10 bases lay in between. The CDR3 DNA follows: TGTGCCAGCAGCTTAGGAACAGCGGGGAACACCGGGGAGCTGTTTTTT. Amino acid sequence: CASSLGTAGNTGELFF.

The rearrangement links TRBV7-3 to TRBJ2-3; perhaps TRBD2 as D (5 bases). From germline, CDR1 is SGHTA and CDR2 FQGTGA. Trimming removed 5 bases at V and 0 bases at J, with 12 bases between. The CDR3 has 15 amino acids. The CDR3 sequence is CASSPDSTSTDTQYF. The CDR3 bases are TGTGCCAGCAGCCCGGACTCTACTAGCACAGATACGCAGTATTTT. The full variable domain, its missing parts supplied by reference TRBV7-3 and TRBJ2-3, is GAGVSQTPSNKVTEKGKYVELRCDPISGHTALYWYRQSLGQGPEFLIYFQGTGAADDSGLPNDRFFAVRPEGSVSTLKIQRTERGDSAVYLCASSPDSTSTDTQYFGPGTRLTVL.

The rearrangement joins TRBV28 to TRBJ2-2; the D is unclear. CDR1 is MDHEN, CDR2 SYDVKM, per germline. Trimming shortened V by 10 bases and J by 4 bases, and 7 bases separated the two germline ends. The CDR3 extends over 11 amino acids. CDR3 protein: CATGITGELFF. CDR3 bases: TGTGCCACAGGCATCACCGGGGAGCTGTTTTTT.

This chain connects TRBV21-1 to TRBJ2-7; the D segment call TRBD2 is taken from the table without a DNA check. TRBV21-1 is deemed a pseudogene. The CDR3 has 17 residues. The CDR3 DNA is TGTGCCAGCAGCGATGGCGCGGGCGGGAAAAGCTCCTACGAGCAGTACTTC. Translated: CASSDGAGGKSSYEQYF.

The chain carries TRBV27 and TRBJ2-1; no clear D gene. Germline V gene lookup returns CDR1 MNHEY and CDR2 SMNVEV (reference sequence). There are 15 residues in the CDR3. V lost 7 bases to trimming and J lost 9 bases, with 22 bases between them. The CDR3, as DNA: TGTGCCAGCACCCCGGTGGTGGGCGCCTCGGCTGAGCAGTTCTTC. Translated, it gives CASTPVVGASAEQFF.

The V call is TRBV28, the J call TRBJ2-5, with D perhaps TRBD2 (6 bases). The J call may be faulty, since TRBJ2-7 better matches the DNA end. The germline V gene has CDR1 MDHEN and CDR2 SYDVKM. CDR3 length: 16 amino acids. CDR3 in DNA: TGTGCCAGCAGTTCCCCCCGGACCGGGAGCTCCTACGAGCAGTACTTC. Translating it yields CASSSPRTGSSYEQYF.

The rearrangement joins TRBV9 to TRBJ1-2; D is ambiguous. Germline V gene data show CDR1 as SGDLS and CDR2 as YYNGEE. V was clipped by 0 bases and J by 2 bases, with 8 bases between them. This CDR3 is built from 14 residues. The CDR3 coding sequence is TGTGCCAGCAGCGTAGCTACAGTCAACTATGGCTACACCTTC. As protein: CASSVATVNYGYTF.

CDR3 loop: CAWSVGTEGNTIYF. The DNA of the CDR3 is TGTGCCTGGAGTGTCGGGACAGAGGGAAACACCATATATTTT. This chain connects TRBV30 to TRBJ1-3; 7 bases align to TRBD1. The CDR3 spans 14 residues. Trimming took 0 bases from V and 4 from J; bases not matched to a gene: 3. Germline CDR1 and CDR2: GTSNPN and SVGIG (reference sequence).

This clone has more than one count but fewer than ten. The gene calls are TRBV5-6 and TRBJ1-6; 7 bases map to TRBD1. Germline V gene sequence: CDR1 SGHDT, CDR2 YYEEEE. The CDR3 is 14 amino acids. The J segment lost 5 bases and the V segment lost 4 bases, leaving 3 bases of the junction unmatched. CDR3 sequence reads: CASSRGQNNSPLHF. DNA for the CDR3: TGTGCCAGCAGCCGGGGACAGAATAATTCACCCCTCCACTTT.

The chain couples TRBV5-4 to TRBJ2-1; 8 nucleotides line up with TRBD1. This CDR3 is 16 amino acids long. CDR1 and CDR2 (germline): SGHNT, YYREEE (reference sequence). Losses at the gene ends were 3 bases for V and 0 bases for J; bases not matched to a gene: 5. The CDR3 reads CASSSRQGSSYNEQFF. The DNA for the CDR3 is TGTGCCAGCAGCTCCAGACAGGGGAGCTCCTACAATGAGCAGTTCTTC.

In nucleotides, the CDR3 is TGTGCCATTCGCCGGGACCCCAATCAGCCCCAGCATTTT. It codes for CAIRRDPNQPQHF. The rearrangement links TRBV28 to TRBJ1-5; maybe TRBD1 (5 bases). Germline lookup yields CDR1 MDHEN and CDR2 SYDVKM. The CDR3 is made up of 13 amino acids. V lost 10 bases, J lost 3 bases, and 13 bases lay in between.

V usage is TRBV15 and J usage is TRBJ2-3, with 7 nucleotides matching TRBD1. J gave up 1 base and V 4 bases, and 5 bases lay outside the gene matches. The CDR3 extends over 15 amino acids. Germline V gene lookup returns CDR1 LNHNV and CDR2 YYDKDF (reference sequence). Written as DNA, the CDR3 is TGTGCCACCAGCACCAGACAGGGCCGCACAGATACGCAGTATTTT. This translates into CATSTRQGRTDTQYF.